This T cell receptor (beta chain) appears in the sequencing data of a study of blood T cells in healthy people across ages. Study results and caveats: For the donors, CMV status was unknown and possibly confounded expanded clonotype changes. Greater diversity and more naive CD4+ cells were seen in long-lived donors than in aged donors.

The authors isolated at least 7 million PBMCs per sample. This clonotype turned up a few times. Its antigen is not known. A second 7 to 11 cycle PCR used barcoded and J-beta primers. TCRdb called the 5' RACE reads again in MiXCR, with one record for every CDR3 protein. There are roughly 1,500,000 distinct CDR3 sequences in the sample; around 39% occur only once, and roughly 7.9% lies in the top ten. The CDR3 is 17 amino acids. The V gene lost 2 bases and the J gene lost 0 bases, with 17 bases spanning the gap. The receptor's source is a woman aged 18-30 years in good health. The chain uses TRBV6-7 and TRBJ2-7; a possible D gene is TRBD1 (6 bases). TRBV6-7 is an open reading frame whose function is uncertain. Sequencing was carried out using blood. This CDR3 reads CASSYKYRAQSSYEQYF. Written as DNA, the CDR3 is TGTGCCAGCAGTTACAAATACAGGGCCCAGAGCTCCTACGAGCAGTACTTC.